The 30 T cell receptor beta chains listed next were all sequenced from one sample in a study of identical twins. Each CDR3 protein is one row after TCRdb ran MiXCR on the 5' RACE reads. The data hold hundreds of thousands of distinct CDR3 sequences, with about 20% observed a single time. These same data were also listed under a study on T cells expressing NK-cell markers.

The sequenced sample was PBMCs. The receptor source for this set is a woman under 30 in good health.

The chain links TRBV11-1 to TRBJ2-1, with D perhaps assigned TRBD1 or TRBD2 (7 bases each). Germline-derived CDR1 and CDR2 are SGHAT and FQDESV (reference sequence). Deletions cut 3 bases from V and 7 bases from J, with 25 bases between. The CDR3 loop spans 18 amino acids. The CDR3 reads CASSFPPGGRGRLNEQFF. The CDR3 nucleotides are TGTGCCAGCAGCTTTCCCCCAGGGGGGCGCGGGAGATTGAATGAGCAGTTCTTC.

This clonotype was detected many times. The V call is TRBV20-1, the J call TRBJ1-1; possibly TRBD1 for D (5 bases). The CDR3 length is 14 residues. The V gene's germline CDR1 is DFQATT and CDR2 SNEGSKA (reference sequence). V lost 5 bases, J lost 5 bases, and 18 bases lay in between. Written as DNA, the CDR3 is TGCAGTGCTCGAGCAAGTGGGACCCGAACTGAAGCTTTCTTT. This gives the protein CSARASGTRTEAFF.

This sequence joins TRBV7-9 and TRBJ2-3; D is undetermined. This CDR3 has 15 amino acids. The germline CDR1 and CDR2 sequences are SEHNR and FQNEAQ (reference sequence). Trimming removed 2 bases at V and 11 bases at J, with 20 bases between. The CDR3 region is CASSLTGREIFRQYF. The CDR3, as DNA: TGTGCCAGCAGCTTAACGGGCCGCGAAATTTTTAGGCAGTATTTT.

This clonotype occurred a few times. Here the CDR3 reads CATSPGATSTDTQYF. The CDR3 DNA sequence: TGCGCCACCTCGCCGGGGGCCACAAGCACAGATACGCAGTATTTT. The V call is TRBV10-1, the J call TRBJ2-3; D possibly matches TRBD1 or TRBD2 (6 bases each). The V and J ends lost 10 bases and 0 bases respectively, with 17 bases between them. The CDR3 runs 15 residues. Germline-derived CDR1 and CDR2 are WNHNN and SYGVQD (reference sequence).

The rearrangement uses TRBV10-3 and TRBJ1-2, with D possibly TRBD1 on 5 matching bases. This CDR3 contains 13 residues. The V gene's germline CDR1 is ENHRY and CDR2 SYGVKD. V gave up 7 bases and J gave up 8 bases, with 17 bases separating them. CDR3 nucleotide sequence: TGTGCCATCAAGACAGTTACTATTCAGGGCTACACCTTC. Translation: CAIKTVTIQGYTF.

The chain recombines TRBV7-9 with TRBJ1-1; TRBD1 aligns across 7 bases. The V gene's germline CDR1 is SEHNR and CDR2 FQNEAQ (reference sequence). Trimming cost V 5 bases and J 0 bases; bases outside gene matches: 3. This CDR3 is 14 amino acids long. CDR3 DNA sequence: TGTGCCAGCAGCCAGGGACAGATGAACACTGAAGCTTTCTTT. Protein product: CASSQGQMNTEAFF.

This clonotype was observed a handful of times. The chain combines TRBV7-2 with TRBJ1-2; perhaps TRBD1 as D (6 bases). Per the germline V gene, CDR1 is SGHTA and CDR2 is FQGNSA. Trimming removed 8 bases from V and 5 bases from J, with 18 bases in between. This CDR3 region has 14 residues. CDR3 protein: CASSGSTGRYGYTF. The CDR3 DNA reads as TGTGCCAGCTCCGGAAGTACAGGGCGATATGGCTACACCTTC. The whole variable domain, filled in from reference TRBV7-2 and TRBJ1-2, reads GAGVSQSPSNKVTEKGKDVELRCDPISGHTALYWYRQSLGQGLEFLIYFQGNSAPDKSGLPSDRFSAERTGGSVSTLTIQRTQQEDSAVYLCASSGSTGRYGYTFGSGTRLTVV.

This clonotype was observed a few times. J is TRBJ1-2 and V is TRBV20-1; D not certain. Deletions cut 0 bases from V and 1 base from J, with 6 bases between. The CDR3 extends over 13 amino acids. Germline CDR1 and CDR2: DFQATT and SNEGSKA (reference sequence). The CDR3 nucleotides read TGCAGTGCTAGAGAAGACGATAACTATGGCTACACCTTC. It translates to CSAREDDNYGYTF.

This clonotype was observed many times. This chain joins TRBV27 and TRBJ2-4; 8 bases agree with TRBD1. Germline loops: CDR1 MNHEY, CDR2 SMNVEV (reference sequence). The CDR3 contains 14 residues. Trimming took 8 bases from V and 9 from J; bases not matched to a gene: 12. CDR3 protein: CASAAEGTGGIQYF. DNA for the CDR3: TGTGCCAGCGCCGCGGAAGGGACAGGTGGCATTCAGTACTTC.

In this sample, this clonotype turned up a few times. CDR3 loop: CASSFNRGGETQYF. In DNA form, the CDR3 reads TGTGCCAGCAGCTTTAACAGGGGAGGAGAGACCCAGTACTTC. This chain uses TRBV7-2 with TRBJ2-5; possible D gene TRBD1, 7 bases. V shed 3 bases and J shed 4 bases, with 12 bases lying between them. The CDR3 is 14 amino acids. Germline CDR1 SGHTA, CDR2 FQGNSA.

This chain uses TRBV11-3 with TRBJ2-1; no clear D gene. Trimming left V 1 base short and J 0 bases short, with 13 bases between. CDR3 length equals 17 residues. Germline CDR1 and CDR2: SGHNT and YENEEA. CDR3 in amino acids: CASSLVGQIPSYNEQFF. The CDR3 coding sequence is TGTGCCAGCAGCTTAGTAGGTCAGATTCCCTCCTACAATGAGCAGTTCTTC.

The chain links TRBV7-3 to TRBJ2-7, with D uncertain. Deletions cut 5 bases from V and 12 bases from J, with 14 bases between. Germline V CDR1 and CDR2: SGHTA, FQGTGA. The CDR3 loop spans 11 amino acids. CDR3 sequence: CASSPGVQLYF. CDR3 coding DNA: TGTGCCAGCAGCCCTGGGGTACAGTTGTACTTC.

As for this clonotype: A read error is likely, as this CDR3 ends without the conserved phenylalanine or tryptophan. The CDR3, as DNA: TGCAGCGTTGTTGTGACAGTCTACGAGCAGTACTCC. Amino acid sequence: CSVVVTVYEQYS. The gene calls are TRBV29-1 and TRBJ2-7, with TRBD1 as a possible D gene (5 bases). The CDR3 has 12 amino acids. Germline assignment: CDR1 SQVTM and CDR2 ANQGSEA. The V end lost 4 bases, the J end lost 3 bases, and 10 bases lay between the germline ends.

This clonotype appeared a few times. The genes are TRBV2 and TRBJ2-1; TRBD2 agrees at 8 bases. The CDR3 contains 19 residues. The germline V gene has CDR1 SNHLY and CDR2 FYNNEI. V shed 2 bases, J shed 1 base, and the junction held 13 bases outside the gene matches. As DNA, the CDR3 is TGTGCCAGCAGTGAAAGATTGTCTTGGGGGACTAGATCCTACAATGAGCAGTTCTTC. This codes for CASSERLSWGTRSYNEQFF. Based on the CDR3 plus reference TRBV2 and TRBJ2-1, the full variable domain is EPEVTQTPSHQVTQMGQEVILRCVPISNHLYFYWYRQILGQKVEFLVSFYNNEISEKSEIFDDQFSVERPDGSNFTLKIRSTKLEDSAMYFCASSERLSWGTRSYNEQFFGPGTRLTVL.

A few counts support this clonotype. J is TRBJ1-6 and V is TRBV30; D perhaps matches TRBD1 (5 bases). V was pared by 5 bases and J by 9 bases, with 11 bases between. The CDR3 sequence is 12 residues long. Germline values: CDR1 GTSNPN, CDR2 SVGIG (reference sequence). CDR3 sequence: CAWDRVSSPLHF. DNA of the CDR3: TGTGCCTGGGACAGAGTGTCTTCACCCCTCCACTTT.

This sequence joins TRBV9 and TRBJ2-3, with D unclear. This CDR3 has 14 amino acids. V was clipped by 0 bases and J by 0 bases, with 5 bases between them. The germline V gene encodes CDR1 SGDLS and CDR2 YYNGEE. CDR3 region: CASSVVVSTDTQYF. As DNA, the CDR3 is TGTGCCAGCAGCGTAGTGGTTAGCACAGATACGCAGTATTTT.

The sample holds a few counts of this clonotype. The rearrangement links TRBV6-1 to TRBJ2-1; D unclear. This CDR3 comprises 13 residues. V dropped 8 bases and J dropped 3 bases, with 11 bases sitting between them. The germline gives CDR1 MNHNS, CDR2 SASEGT. Written as DNA, the CDR3 is TGTGCCAGCGACGAAAGAATCTACAATGAGCAGTTCTTC. This encodes CASDERIYNEQFF.

The chain joins TRBV12-3 or TRBV12-4 to TRBJ2-4; possible D gene TRBD2, 5 bases. V dropped 6 bases and J dropped 6 bases, with 15 bases sitting between them. The CDR3 is 14 amino acids. The CDR3 DNA follows: TGTGCCAGCAGCCCCGGGTCTCTAGCAAACATTCAGTACTTC. Protein: CASSPGSLANIQYF.

The CDR3 is CAASAGTRQPQHF. CDR3 nucleotides: TGTGCCGCCTCCGCGGGGACCCGTCAGCCCCAGCATTTT. This chain uses TRBV2 with TRBJ1-5, with D maybe TRBD1 (5 bases). V lost 11 bases, J lost 6 bases, and 17 bases lay in between. The CDR3 covers 13 residues. CDR1 SNHLY and CDR2 FYNNEI come from the germline V gene.

This sequence joins TRBV6-1 and TRBJ2-1, with unresolved D. V was pared by 4 bases and J by 3 bases, with 7 bases between. The germline gives CDR1 MNHNS, CDR2 SASEGT. The CDR3 is 13 residues long. CDR3 DNA sequence: TGTGCCAGCAGTGGCGGAGTCTACAATGAGCAGTTCTTC. Its protein is CASSGGVYNEQFF.

The V and J genes are TRBV7-9 and TRBJ2-1; either TRBD1 or TRBD2 may supply D (5 bases each). The length of the CDR3 is 11 residues. The V and J ends lost 3 bases and 12 bases respectively, with 9 bases between them. Germline CDR1 is SEHNR and CDR2 is FQNEAQ (reference sequence). The CDR3 spells CASSLGPGQFF. The CDR3 nucleotides are TGTGCCAGCAGCTTGGGACCTGGGCAGTTCTTC. Filled out from reference TRBV7-9 and TRBJ2-1, the complete variable domain reads DTGVSQNPRHKITKRGQNVTFRCDPISEHNRLYWYRQTLGQGPEFLTYFQNEAQLEKSRLLSDRFSAERPKGSFSTLEIQRTEQGDSAMYLCASSLGPGQFFGPGTRLTVL.

In regard to this clonotype: Mismatch with germline at one junction end may stem from a read error. CDR3 residues: CAISVEEPLSTSPLF. The DNA of the CDR3 is TGTGCCATCAGTGTCGAGGAACCACTAAGTACGTCCCCGCTCTTC. The chain employs TRBV10-3 and TRBJ2-1, with D unresolved. Germline CDR1 is ENHRY and CDR2 is SYGVKD. The CDR3 length is 15 residues.

The sample holds a few counts of this clonotype. The rearrangement joins TRBV10-2 to TRBJ1-5; TRBD1 might be the D (5 bases). CDR1 is WSHSY, CDR2 SAAADI, per germline. CDR3 length: 21 amino acids. V was shortened by 4 bases and J by 2 bases, with 30 bases between the two germline ends. The DNA of the CDR3 is TGCGCCAGCAGTGGGGGGGATTTGGGCCGTGGTGGGAAGAGGGGCAATCAGCCCCAGCATTTT. This sequence encodes CASSGGDLGRGGKRGNQPQHF.

The CDR3 DNA sequence: TGTGCCACCAGGCTGGCCGGGACTCCCGGGCGGGAGCAGTTCTTC. Translation gives CATRLAGTPGREQFF. V is TRBV15 and J is TRBJ2-1; perhaps TRBD2 as D (6 bases). V gave up 6 bases and J gave up 10 bases, with 22 bases separating them. CDR1 and CDR2 from the germline V gene are LNHNV and YYDKDF (reference sequence). CDR3 length: 15 amino acids.

The count of this clonotype is one. V and J are TRBV5-1 and TRBJ2-3; 10 bases match TRBD2. This CDR3 has 14 amino acids. The germline gives CDR1 SGHRS, CDR2 YFSETQ. The J segment lost 4 bases and the V segment lost 5 bases, leaving 4 bases of the junction unmatched. The CDR3 loop is CASRLAGSSDTQYF. The CDR3 nucleotides read TGCGCCAGCAGACTAGCGGGATCGTCAGATACGCAGTATTTT.

This clonotype was counted a few times. The chain has TRBV29-1 and TRBJ2-3; the D is unclear. The CDR3 extends over 13 amino acids. The germline V and J ends were trimmed by 3 bases and 2 bases, with 9 bases remaining between them. Per germline, CDR1 SQVTM and CDR2 ANQGSEA. The CDR3 coding sequence is TGCAGCGTTGAGTCGTGGGCCACAGATACGCAGTATTTT. This encodes CSVESWATDTQYF.

This clonotype was detected a few times. This rearrangement joins TRBV10-3 to TRBJ1-6; D remains ambiguous. The V gene's germline CDR1 is ENHRY and CDR2 SYGVKD. V lost 8 bases to trimming and J lost 8 bases, with 13 bases between them. The CDR3 consists of 13 residues. As DNA, the CDR3 is TGTGCCATCGGAGGGTGGTTGGATTCACCCCTCCACTTT. Residues: CAIGGWLDSPLHF.

This clonotype was detected only a few times. The chain is built from TRBV19 and TRBJ2-1; 8 bases agree with TRBD2. V lost 3 bases, J lost 3 bases, and 4 bases stayed unmatched. The CDR3 extends over 15 amino acids. Germline-derived CDR1 and CDR2 are LNHDA and SQIVND (reference sequence). CDR3 DNA: TGTGCCAGTAGTATCAGCAGCGGGGGCTACAATGAGCAGTTCTTC. It codes for CASSISSGGYNEQFF.

Many counts were recorded for this clonotype. This chain joins TRBV20-1 and TRBJ2-2; the D is unclear. Germline loops: CDR1 DFQATT, CDR2 SNEGSKA (reference sequence). V was clipped by 5 bases and J by 1 base, with 17 bases between them. CDR3 size: 16 residues. CDR3 nucleotides: TGCAGTGCTTGGCCGGACCCCAGAGGGAACACCGGGGAGCTGTTTTTT. Its protein product is CSAWPDPRGNTGELFF.

This clonotype was seen a few times. This chain links TRBV10-3 with TRBJ1-1; D not resolved. Trimming pared 6 bases from V and 7 bases from J, leaving 12 bases between. Germline assignment: CDR1 ENHRY and CDR2 SYGVKD. The CDR3 runs 12 residues. Here the CDR3 reads CAIRRGGLEAFF. DNA for the CDR3: TGTGCCATCAGGCGGGGAGGGCTTGAAGCTTTCTTT.